What follows are 15 T cell receptor beta chains derived from one specimen sequenced in a study of T cell responses to AZD1222 COVID-19 vaccine. Repertoires were generated with immunoSEQ multiplex PCR, while TCRdb's copy carries only in-frame clones and drops some. The table has 55,000 to 85,000 clones, 80% to 85% seen once. The sequencing here drew on peripheral blood, taken on day 0 of AZD1222 vaccination. These TCRs come from an adult in good health.

The chain employs TRBV6-5 and TRBJ2-6; D perhaps matches TRBD2 (5 bases). With 4 bases removed from V and 1 base from J, the gap between germline ends came to 8 bases. The CDR3 has 15 amino acids. CDR1 and CDR2 from the germline V gene are MNHEY and SVGAGI. The CDR3 coding sequence is TGTGCCAGCAGTTCCGAGGGATCTGGGGCCAACGTCCTGACTTTC. It translates to CASSSEGSGANVLTF.

This sequence joins TRBV28 and TRBJ1-1; D ambiguous. With 3 bases removed from V and 10 bases from J, the gap between germline ends came to 15 bases. The germline CDR1 and CDR2 sequences are MDHEN and SYDVKM. This CDR3 has 13 residues. CDR3 loop: CASSFLGPERAFF. The CDR3 bases are TGTGCCAGCAGTTTTTTAGGACCAGAAAGAGCTTTCTTT.

V gene TRBV11-2 combines with J gene TRBJ2-1; no reliable D call. Germline CDR1 is SGHAT and CDR2 is FQNNGV. V shed 7 bases and J shed 4 bases, with 17 bases lying between them. This CDR3 has 15 amino acids. CDR3 in amino acids: CASTPRPVPYNEQFF. The CDR3 DNA reads TGTGCCAGCACCCCTCGGCCTGTACCATACAATGAGCAGTTCTTC.

V and J are TRBV30 and TRBJ1-5, with no clear D. Germline values: CDR1 GTSNPN, CDR2 SVGIG (reference sequence). The V end was cut by 5 bases, the J end by 4 bases, with 12 bases between. The CDR3 is 13 residues long. CDR3 loop: CAWAARSNQPQHF. CDR3 bases: TGTGCCTGGGCGGCCCGATCGAATCAGCCCCAGCATTTT.

The chain links TRBV5-6 to TRBJ1-2; D is unclear. Trimming took off 3 bases at V and 7 bases at J, with 19 bases between the two ends. Germline CDR1 reads SGHDT; CDR2 reads YYEEEE. This CDR3 contains 15 residues. Written as DNA, the CDR3 is TGTGCCAGCAGCTGGGGAGTTGGTGCGTCGGTTGGCTACACCTTC. It codes for CASSWGVGASVGYTF.

The chain combines TRBV6-1 with TRBJ2-5, with no clear D. The CDR3 runs 12 residues. V lost 3 bases and J 9 bases, leaving 11 bases between the germline ends. Germline V lookup: CDR1 MNHNS, CDR2 SASEGT. For the CDR3, the DNA is TGTGCCAGCAGTGAGCGCGCCCGGGCCCAGTACTTC. Protein sequence: CASSERARAQYF.

The chain is built from TRBV12-3 or TRBV12-4 and TRBJ1-2; D not certain. V shed 3 bases and J shed 5 bases, with 10 bases lying between them. This CDR3 has 13 residues. The CDR3 region has the DNA TGTGCCAGCAGTTTCCTAGCAATTTATGGCTACACCTTC. It codes for CASSFLAIYGYTF.

This CDR3 reads CSASSRAGDTQYF. The CDR3 DNA sequence: TGCAGTGCTAGTTCACGGGCGGGAGATACGCAGTATTTT. V gene TRBV20-1 combines with J gene TRBJ2-3; tentatively, D is TRBD2 (5 bases). The ends were cut back, 3 bases at V and 5 bases at J, with 12 bases in the middle. The CDR3 spans 13 residues. CDR1 is DFQATT and CDR2 is SNEGSKA in the germline V gene (reference sequence).

A few counts support this clone. The rearrangement joins TRBV28 to TRBJ2-1, with D perhaps matching TRBD1 or TRBD2 (5 bases each). CDR3 length: 12 amino acids. Trimming pared 5 bases from V and 11 bases from J, leaving 13 bases between. Germline assignment: CDR1 MDHEN and CDR2 SYDVKM. CDR3: CASSPFGAKQFF. The CDR3 bases are TGTGCCAGCAGTCCTTTCGGGGCAAAGCAGTTCTTC.

V is TRBV5-1 and J is TRBJ2-5, with D perhaps matching TRBD1 (7 bases). Trimming removed 4 bases from V and 5 bases from J, with 18 bases in between. Germline V gene data show CDR1 as SGHRS and CDR2 as YFSETQ. The CDR3 is 15 amino acids. CDR3 residues: CASSINRGGRETQYF. DNA for the CDR3: TGCGCCAGCAGCATAAACAGGGGAGGAAGGGAGACCCAGTACTTC.

The V call is TRBV5-6, the J call TRBJ2-3; D is unclear. The germline V and J ends were trimmed by 0 bases and 6 bases, with 2 bases remaining between them. The CDR3 loop spans 11 amino acids. Germline CDR1 and CDR2: SGHDT and YYEEEE. DNA for the CDR3: TGTGCCAGCAGCTTGGGGGATACGCAGTATTTT. This encodes CASSLGDTQYF.

The chain is built from TRBV9 and TRBJ2-7; D gene ambiguous. Trimming shortened V by 4 bases and J by 3 bases, and 8 bases separated the two germline ends. CDR1 is SGDLS, CDR2 YYNGEE, per germline. The length of the CDR3 is 12 residues. In nucleotides, the CDR3 is TGTGCCAGCAGCTCGACCGGCTACGAGCAGTACTTC. Its protein is CASSSTGYEQYF.

The chain uses TRBV7-2 and TRBJ1-6; maybe TRBD1 (6 bases). The germline CDR1 and CDR2 sequences are SGHTA and FQGNSA. There are 17 residues in the CDR3. V gave up 4 bases and J gave up 0 bases, with 13 bases separating them. The CDR3 nucleotides are TGTGCCAGCAGCTCAGGACAGCTTAGCTCCTATAATTCACCCCTCCACTTT. Protein: CASSSGQLSSYNSPLHF.

The rearrangement uses TRBV7-9 and TRBJ2-7; D is unclear. This CDR3 is built from 14 residues. Germline V CDR1 and CDR2: SEHNR, FQNEAQ (reference sequence). V lost 1 base and J lost 0, with 7 bases in between. The CDR3 DNA is TGTGCCAGCAGCTTAGGGACGTCCTCCTACGAGCAGTACTTC. Translating gives CASSLGTSSYEQYF.

The chain employs TRBV2 and TRBJ1-5, with TRBD1 as a possible D gene (5 bases). Germline V gene data show CDR1 as SNHLY and CDR2 as FYNNEI. The CDR3 runs 18 residues. Trimming stripped 5 bases from V and 1 base from J, with 21 bases between. The CDR3 spells CASSLGPIDGGSNQPQHF. CDR3 DNA: TGTGCCAGCAGTTTGGGACCCATCGATGGGGGAAGCAATCAGCCCCAGCATTTT.